This is a list of T cell receptor beta chains from one sample in a study of blood T cell repertoires in COVID-19. This table comes from immunoSEQ multiplex PCR, and its TCRdb copy is limited to in-frame clones, with some not included. The sample shows about 280,000 clones, roughly 90% of them seen only once. The sample comprised PBMCs or T cells enriched from blood (not recorded which). The origin of the receptors is a woman between 18 and 30 years old with acute COVID-19. Both conserved end residues are part of each CDR3. Each record gives: J gene, V gene, D gene, clone size, CDR3 protein, CDR3 DNA. The D gene is left open where the match is weak. Where a row states a size, it is once, few, many or the class of an expanded clone; other rows omit it.

j_gene: TRBJ2-5
v_gene: TRBV28
d_gene: TRBD1
abundance: NA
CDR3aa: CASSFSRLGQGGQETQYF
CDR3nt: TGTGCCAGCAGTTTCTCACGTTTAGGACAGGGGGGCCAAGAGACCCAGTACTTC

j_gene: TRBJ2-1
v_gene: TRBV9
d_gene: TRBD2
abundance: NA
CDR3aa: CASSLGLASSYNEQFF
CDR3nt: TGTGCCAGCAGCCTCGGACTAGCCTCGTCCTACAATGAGCAGTTCTTC

j_gene: TRBJ1-1
v_gene: TRBV19
d_gene: NA
abundance: NA
CDR3aa: CASSSGQTNTEAFF
CDR3nt: TGTGCCAGTAGCTCAGGACAGACTAACACTGAAGCTTTCTTT

j_gene: TRBJ2-3
v_gene: TRBV5-1
d_gene: NA
abundance: NA
CDR3aa: CASSPGGGTDTQYF
CDR3nt: TGCGCCAGCAGCCCGGGCGGGGGCACAGATACGCAGTATTTT

j_gene: TRBJ2-5
v_gene: TRBV4-3
d_gene: NA
abundance: NA
CDR3aa: CASSQDDLSETQYF
CDR3nt: TGCGCCAGCAGCCAAGACGACTTGTCGGAGACCCAGTACTTC

j_gene: TRBJ2-1
v_gene: TRBV19
d_gene: NA
abundance: NA
CDR3aa: CASREWSYNEQFF
CDR3nt: TGTGCCAGTAGGGAGTGGTCCTACAATGAGCAGTTCTTC

j_gene: TRBJ2-1
v_gene: TRBV29-1
d_gene: TRBD2
abundance: NA
CDR3aa: CSVEGLAGKITTSGSYNEQFF
CDR3nt: TGCAGCGTTGAAGGGCTAGCGGGAAAGATTACGACCAGCGGGTCTTACAATGAGCAGTTCTTC

j_gene: TRBJ2-5
v_gene: TRBV7-9
d_gene: TRBD2
abundance: NA
CDR3aa: CASSPIAGDVETQYF
CDR3nt: TGTGCCAGCAGCCCTATAGCGGGAGATGTAGAGACCCAGTACTTC

j_gene: TRBJ2-1
v_gene: TRBV24-1
d_gene: NA
abundance: once
CDR3aa: CATSANGRESYNEQFF
CDR3nt: TGTGCCACCAGTGCTAACGGGAGAGAGTCCTACAATGAGCAGTTCTTC

j_gene: TRBJ2-1
v_gene: TRBV4-1
d_gene: NA
abundance: NA
CDR3aa: CASRHQGRGWNEQFF
CDR3nt: TGCGCCAGCAGACATCAGGGGCGCGGGTGGAATGAGCAGTTCTTC

j_gene: TRBJ1-2
v_gene: TRBV27
d_gene: TRBD1
abundance: NA
CDR3aa: CASSSPSRGQGGYTF
CDR3nt: TGTGCCAGCAGTTCCCCCAGCAGGGGGCAAGGTGGCTACACCTTC

j_gene: TRBJ2-1
v_gene: TRBV28
d_gene: NA
abundance: NA
CDR3aa: CASSAPSSYNEQFF
CDR3nt: TGTGCCAGCAGTGCCCCTAGCTCCTACAATGAGCAGTTCTTC

j_gene: TRBJ2-7
v_gene: TRBV4-2
d_gene: TRBD2
abundance: NA
CDR3aa: CASSQTTSGRAYEQYF
CDR3nt: TGTGCCAGCAGCCAAACTACTAGCGGGAGAGCTTACGAGCAGTACTTC

j_gene: TRBJ2-1
v_gene: TRBV24-1
d_gene: NA
abundance: NA
CDR3aa: CATSDSRPPNEQFF
CDR3nt: TGTGCCACCAGTGATTCCAGGCCCCCCAATGAGCAGTTCTTC

j_gene: TRBJ1-1
v_gene: TRBV7-9
d_gene: NA
abundance: NA
CDR3aa: CASILGHGNTEAFF
CDR3nt: TGTGCCAGCATCCTGGGGCACGGAAACACTGAAGCTTTCTTT

j_gene: TRBJ2-3
v_gene: TRBV7-2
d_gene: NA
abundance: NA
CDR3aa: CASSLGYRGTDTQYF
CDR3nt: TGTGCCAGCAGCCTGGGGTACAGGGGCACAGATACGCAGTATTTT

j_gene: TRBJ2-5
v_gene: TRBV6-5
d_gene: TRBD1
abundance: NA
CDR3aa: CASSYGDRDQETQYF
CDR3nt: TGTGCCAGCAGTTATGGGGACAGGGACCAAGAGACCCAGTACTTC

j_gene: TRBJ2-5
v_gene: TRBV7-9
d_gene: NA
abundance: NA
CDR3aa: CASSFKSGGETQYF
CDR3nt: TGTGCCAGCAGCTTCAAATCAGGTGGGGAGACCCAGTACTTC

j_gene: TRBJ2-6
v_gene: TRBV3-1/TRBV3-2
d_gene: NA
abundance: NA
CDR3aa: CASSLPRVSGANVLTF
CDR3nt: TGTGCCAGCAGCCTCCCTCGTGTCTCTGGGGCCAACGTCCTGACTTTC

j_gene: TRBJ2-2
v_gene: TRBV27
d_gene: NA
abundance: NA
CDR3aa: CASREQGRSGELFF
CDR3nt: TGTGCCAGCAGAGAACAGGGAAGGTCCGGGGAGCTGTTTTTT

j_gene: TRBJ1-5
v_gene: TRBV19
d_gene: TRBD1
abundance: NA
CDR3aa: CASSRDRGGNQPQHF
CDR3nt: TGTGCCAGTAGTCGGGACAGGGGAGGCAATCAGCCCCAGCATTTT

j_gene: TRBJ2-7
v_gene: TRBV30
d_gene: NA
abundance: once
CDR3aa: CAWGRGRQDEQYF
CDR3nt: TGTGCCTGGGGGAGGGGGCGCCAAGACGAGCAGTACTTC

j_gene: TRBJ2-7
v_gene: TRBV19
d_gene: TRBD1
abundance: once
CDR3aa: CASSTSGTEEQYF
CDR3nt: TGTGCCAGTAGTACTTCCGGGACAGAGGAGCAGTACTTC

j_gene: TRBJ2-7
v_gene: TRBV4-1
d_gene: TRBD2
abundance: NA
CDR3aa: CASSQDRTSGSTQYF
CDR3nt: TGCGCCAGCAGCCAAGATCGAACTAGCGGGAGCACGCAGTACTTC

j_gene: TRBJ2-7
v_gene: TRBV19
d_gene: TRBD1
abundance: NA
CDR3aa: CASRSTGTGNYEQYF
CDR3nt: TGTGCCAGTAGGAGCACCGGGACAGGGAACTACGAGCAGTACTTC

j_gene: TRBJ1-5
v_gene: TRBV15
d_gene: TRBD1
abundance: NA
CDR3aa: CATSGTGGDQPQHF
CDR3nt: TGTGCCACCAGCGGGACAGGGGGGGATCAGCCCCAGCATTTT

j_gene: TRBJ1-1
v_gene: TRBV29-1
d_gene: NA
abundance: NA
CDR3aa: CSVDTGCNTEAFF
CDR3nt: TGCAGCGTTGACACAGGGTGCAACACTGAAGCTTTCTTT

j_gene: TRBJ1-6
v_gene: TRBV6-5
d_gene: TRBD1
abundance: NA
CDR3aa: CASKRTGDPPLHF
CDR3nt: TGTGCCAGCAAACGGACAGGGGATCCACCCCTCCACTTT

j_gene: TRBJ2-1
v_gene: TRBV7-9
d_gene: TRBD1
abundance: NA
CDR3aa: CASSFGPPGQGANEQFF
CDR3nt: TGTGCCAGCAGCTTTGGCCCTCCGGGACAGGGGGCGAATGAGCAGTTCTTC

j_gene: TRBJ2-7
v_gene: TRBV6-1
d_gene: TRBD2
abundance: NA
CDR3aa: CASSETPGLADFYEQYF
CDR3nt: TGTGCCAGCAGTGAGACACCGGGACTAGCGGATTTCTACGAGCAGTACTTC

j_gene: TRBJ2-1
v_gene: TRBV28
d_gene: NA
abundance: NA
CDR3aa: CASTLVPTRVHNDNEQFF
CDR3nt: TGTGCCAGCACCCTAGTACCTACCAGGGTACATAACGACAATGAGCAGTTCTTC

j_gene: TRBJ2-7
v_gene: TRBV5-1
d_gene: TRBD1
abundance: NA
CDR3aa: CASSQGQGAYEQYF
CDR3nt: TGCGCCAGCAGCCAGGGACAGGGAGCCTACGAGCAGTACTTC

j_gene: TRBJ2-2
v_gene: TRBV27
d_gene: TRBD2
abundance: NA
CDR3aa: CASSPLAGAGELFF
CDR3nt: TGTGCCAGCAGTCCACTAGCGGGAGCCGGGGAGCTGTTTTTT

j_gene: TRBJ2-5
v_gene: TRBV27
d_gene: TRBD2
abundance: few
CDR3aa: CASSLFPFGGRGTQYF
CDR3nt: TGTGCCAGCAGTTTATTCCCTTTCGGCGGGAGAGGGACCCAGTACTTC

j_gene: TRBJ1-2
v_gene: TRBV6-5
d_gene: NA
abundance: NA
CDR3aa: CASSAVRDSYGYTF
CDR3nt: TGTGCCAGCAGCGCGGTCAGGGACTCGTATGGCTACACCTTC

j_gene: TRBJ1-2
v_gene: TRBV5-5
d_gene: NA
abundance: few
CDR3aa: CASSLERTLLNYGYTF
CDR3nt: TGTGCCAGCAGCTTGGAACGGACATTGCTTAACTATGGCTACACCTTC

j_gene: TRBJ1-5
v_gene: TRBV12-3/TRBV12-4
d_gene: NA
abundance: once
CDR3aa: CASSKQGQPQHF
CDR3nt: TGTGCCAGCAGCAAACAGGGACAGCCCCAGCATTTT

j_gene: TRBJ2-3
v_gene: TRBV11-3
d_gene: NA
abundance: NA
CDR3aa: CASSLALTGTDTQYF
CDR3nt: TGTGCCAGCAGCTTAGCGCTCACGGGCACAGATACGCAGTATTTT

j_gene: TRBJ2-5
v_gene: TRBV28
d_gene: NA
abundance: NA
CDR3aa: CASRQGSGETQYF
CDR3nt: TGTGCCAGCAGGCAGGGGTCTGGGGAGACCCAGTACTTC

j_gene: TRBJ1-5
v_gene: TRBV6-6
d_gene: TRBD1
abundance: once
CDR3aa: CASSPLNRGESNQPQHF
CDR3nt: TGTGCCAGCAGTCCCCTTAACAGGGGTGAGAGCAATCAGCCCCAGCATTTT

j_gene: TRBJ2-5
v_gene: TRBV7-2
d_gene: TRBD2
abundance: NA
CDR3aa: CASVALGGLGETQYF
CDR3nt: TGTGCCAGCGTCGCGTTGGGAGGGCTGGGGGAGACCCAGTACTTC

j_gene: TRBJ2-1
v_gene: TRBV7-9
d_gene: NA
abundance: NA
CDR3aa: CASSYTGSNEQFF
CDR3nt: TGTGCCAGCAGCTATACAGGGAGTAATGAGCAGTTCTTC

j_gene: TRBJ2-1
v_gene: TRBV30
d_gene: TRBD2
abundance: NA
CDR3aa: CAWRHLAGGRDEQFF
CDR3nt: TGTGCCTGGAGACATTTAGCGGGAGGGAGGGATGAGCAGTTCTTC

j_gene: TRBJ2-1
v_gene: TRBV10-1
d_gene: TRBD2
abundance: NA
CDR3aa: CASSDGLAGGEQFF
CDR3nt: TGCGCCAGCAGCGACGGACTAGCGGGAGGTGAGCAGTTCTTC

j_gene: TRBJ2-5
v_gene: TRBV7-2
d_gene: NA
abundance: NA
CDR3aa: CASSLAKGRQETQYF
CDR3nt: TGTGCCAGCAGCTTAGCAAAGGGGCGTCAAGAGACCCAGTACTTC